Each of the 25 T cell receptor beta chains below was sequenced from the same sample in a study of CD8 T cells in Susac syndrome. With random hexamers, roughly 0.45 to 1 ug RNA was reverse transcribed. Each CDR3 protein is one row after TCRdb ran MiXCR on the immunoSEQ multiplex PCR reads. The table records 90,000 to 110,000 distinct CDR3 sequences, 90% to 96% of them present only once. Sequenced input: CD4+ T cells from PBMCs. The receptors stem from a human donor in good health.

The chain uses TRBV18 and TRBJ2-6; D remains ambiguous. Trimming pared 2 bases from V and 0 bases from J, leaving 11 bases between. The CDR3 runs 17 residues. Germline CDR1 is KGHSH and CDR2 is LQKENI. The CDR3 loop is CASSPALSSSGANVLTF. CDR3 in DNA: TGTGCCAGCTCACCAGCGCTATCTAGCTCTGGGGCCAACGTCCTGACTTTC. The full variable domain, rest sourced from reference TRBV18 and TRBJ2-6, is NAGVMQNPRHLVRRRGQEARLRCSPMKGHSHVYWYRQLPEEGLKFMVYLQKENIIDESGMPKERFSAEFPKEGPSILRIQQVVRGDSAAYFCASSPALSSSGANVLTFGAGSRLTVL.

The sample holds one count of this clonotype. The chain uses TRBV6-6 and TRBJ2-7; a possible D gene is TRBD1 (6 bases). The V end lost 4 bases, the J end lost 5 bases, and 15 bases lay between the germline ends. The length of the CDR3 is 14 residues. Germline values: CDR1 MNHNY, CDR2 SVGAGI (reference sequence). CDR3: CASSSSDSSNEQYF. DNA for the CDR3: TGTGCCAGCAGTTCCTCGGACAGTTCCAACGAGCAGTACTTC.

The sample holds one count of this clonotype. The chain uses TRBV6-2 or TRBV6-3 and TRBJ2-5, with D possibly being TRBD1 or TRBD2 (6 bases each). CDR3 length: 15 residues. In germline, CDR1 is MNHEY, CDR2 SVGEGT. V lost 7 bases and J lost 3, with 18 bases in between. The CDR3 bases are TGTGCCAGCACCCTAGGGGGAGGAGGAGAAGAGACCCAGTACTTC. It is translated as CASTLGGGGEETQYF.

The gene calls are TRBV12-3 or TRBV12-4 and TRBJ1-1; possible D gene TRBD1, 5 bases. This CDR3 comprises 14 residues. V gave up 5 bases and J gave up 2 bases, with 12 bases separating them. CDR3 nucleotides: TGTGCCAGCAGTCTGCAGGGAGTTAACACTGAAGCTTTCTTT. Protein product: CASSLQGVNTEAFF.

The V gene is TRBV6-2 or TRBV6-3, the J gene TRBJ2-7; 11 bases fit TRBD2. The V segment lost 6 bases and the J segment 3 bases; nucleotides outside the gene matches: 7. Germline CDR1 MNHEY, CDR2 SVGEGT. The CDR3 loop spans 15 amino acids. The CDR3 sequence is CASSGGLAGRYEQYF. The CDR3 bases are TGTGCCAGCAGCGGAGGACTAGCGGGCCGCTACGAGCAGTACTTC.

The table lists this clonotype with a count of one. The rearrangement uses TRBV28 and TRBJ1-2; 7 nucleotides agree with TRBD1. The germline gives CDR1 MDHEN, CDR2 SYDVKM. Germline trimming cut 4 bases from V and 4 bases from J; bases unmatched to any gene: 6. CDR3 length: 14 residues. CDR3 protein: CASSSRDRSYGYTF. CDR3 nucleotides: TGTGCCAGCAGTTCCCGGGACAGATCCTATGGCTACACCTTC.

The chain links TRBV29-1 to TRBJ2-5, with 13 bases matching TRBD2. The CDR3 covers 14 residues. In germline, CDR1 is SQVTM, CDR2 ANQGSEA. J gave up 5 bases and V 6 bases, and 6 bases lay outside the gene matches. CDR3 amino acids: CSVAGLAGAETQYF. The CDR3 DNA is TGCAGCGTCGCCGGACTAGCGGGGGCGGAGACCCAGTACTTC.

The chain is built from TRBV6-1 and TRBJ2-3, with no clear D. Germline CDR1 MNHNS, CDR2 SASEGT. There are 14 residues in the CDR3. V lost 5 bases to trimming and J lost 0 bases, with 9 bases between them. DNA of the CDR3: TGTGCCAGCAGTCGTGGCCGTAGCACAGATACGCAGTATTTT. Translation gives CASSRGRSTDTQYF.

The rearrangement joins TRBV5-1 to TRBJ2-2; no firm D call. V dropped 0 bases and J dropped 0 bases, with 6 bases sitting between them. Germline loops: CDR1 SGHRS, CDR2 YFSETQ. The CDR3 has 15 amino acids. In DNA form, the CDR3 reads TGCGCCAGCAGCTTGGGGGCAGCGAACACCGGGGAGCTGTTTTTT. Its protein is CASSLGAANTGELFF.

The chain couples TRBV12-3 or TRBV12-4 to TRBJ2-3; a weak D match, TRBD1 (6 bases). The CDR3 loop spans 13 amino acids. Trimming shortened V by 0 bases and J by 7 bases, and 8 bases separated the two germline ends. CDR3 in DNA: TGTGCCAGCAGTTTAGCCACAGGGAATACGCAGTATTTT. Translation: CASSLATGNTQYF.

In its sample, this clonotype was seen once. This chain uses TRBV20-1 with TRBJ2-7; the match to TRBD1 covers 9 bases. Germline values: CDR1 DFQATT, CDR2 SNEGSKA (reference sequence). The J segment lost 7 bases and the V segment lost 1 base, leaving 5 bases of the junction unmatched. The CDR3 is 13 residues long. CDR3 loop: CSARGDRAGEQYF. The CDR3 DNA is TGCAGTGCTAGAGGGGACAGGGCGGGAGAGCAGTACTTC.

This chain connects TRBV6-5 to TRBJ2-7, with 9 bases lining up with TRBD2. CDR1 and CDR2 (germline): MNHEY, SVGAGI. V lost 6 bases to trimming and J lost 3 bases; unmatched junction nucleotides: 6. This CDR3 spans 14 amino acids. CDR3 loop: CASRAGGRNYEQYF. DNA of the CDR3: TGTGCCAGCAGAGCGGGAGGAAGAAACTACGAGCAGTACTTC.

The V call is TRBV5-1, the J call TRBJ1-2; 7 bases map to TRBD1. The J segment lost 4 bases and the V segment lost 4 bases, leaving 10 bases of the junction unmatched. CDR1 is SGHRS, CDR2 YFSETQ, per germline. This CDR3 has 15 amino acids. The CDR3 nucleotides are TGCGCCAGCAGCCTATCAGGGGGACCTAGCTATGGCTACACCTTC. Translated: CASSLSGGPSYGYTF.

V usage is TRBV5-1 and J usage is TRBJ2-7, with 8 bases lining up with TRBD2. Germline CDR1 reads SGHRS; CDR2 reads YFSETQ. The CDR3 totals 14 residues. After removal of 2 bases from V and 6 bases from J, the junction contained 7 bases not matched to a gene. The CDR3 region is CASSFSGGQIEQYF. CDR3 nucleotide sequence: TGCGCCAGCAGCTTTTCGGGGGGGCAAATCGAGCAGTACTTC.

The rearrangement uses TRBV9 and TRBJ2-5; the D is unclear. V was trimmed by 2 bases and J by 2 bases, leaving 7 bases between them. The V gene's germline CDR1 is SGDLS and CDR2 YYNGEE. CDR3 length: 13 residues. CDR3 DNA sequence: TGTGCCAGCAGCGTTGGACGTCAAGAGACCCAGTACTTC. Its translation: CASSVGRQETQYF.

This rearrangement joins TRBV15 to TRBJ2-7; TRBD2 might be the D (5 bases). V lost 0 bases and J 0 bases, leaving 9 bases between the germline ends. The CDR3 sequence is 15 residues long. Germline V gene lookup returns CDR1 LNHNV and CDR2 YYDKDF (reference sequence). The chain's CDR3 is CATSREPGYSYEQYF. CDR3 DNA: TGTGCCACCAGCAGAGAGCCGGGGTACTCCTACGAGCAGTACTTC. The full variable domain, its missing parts supplied by reference TRBV15 and TRBJ2-7, is DAMVIQNPRYQVTQFGKPVTLSCSQTLNHNVMYWYQQKSSQAPKLLFHYYDKDFNNEADTPDNFQSRRPNTSFCFLDIRSPGLGDTAMYLCATSREPGYSYEQYFGPGTRLTVT.

CDR3 region: CASSFPGGSYEQYF. DNA for the CDR3: TGTGCCAGCAGTTTCCCTGGCGGCTCCTACGAGCAGTACTTC. The J gene is TRBJ2-7, the V gene TRBV12-3 or TRBV12-4, with D uncertain. V was cut by 3 bases and J by 0 bases, with 9 bases left in between. This CDR3 spans 14 amino acids.

The chain joins TRBV15 to TRBJ2-5; weak D call: TRBD2 (6 bases). Germline V gene lookup returns CDR1 LNHNV and CDR2 YYDKDF (reference sequence). The CDR3 contains 14 residues. V lost 3 bases and J lost 4, with 12 bases in between. In nucleotides, the CDR3 is TGTGCCACCAGCAGCCTCCTGGGGGGAGAGACCCAGTACTTC. It yields the protein CATSSLLGGETQYF.

The CDR3 DNA reads as TGTGCCAGTGCTCCTAATGGACAGGGAGTCACTCAGCCCCAGCATTTT. As protein: CASAPNGQGVTQPQHF. The V call is TRBV19, the J call TRBJ1-5, with 8 bases matching TRBD1. Germline CDR1 LNHDA, CDR2 SQIVND (reference sequence). The length of the CDR3 is 16 residues. The trim removed 8 bases at V and 6 bases at J, leaving 15 bases unmatched.

V is TRBV27 and J is TRBJ1-6; perhaps TRBD1 as D (5 bases). Between the trimmed V and J ends, which lost 2 bases and 7 bases, there was a span of 9 bases. The CDR3 is 14 residues long. Germline V gene lookup returns CDR1 MNHEY and CDR2 SMNVEV (reference sequence). The CDR3 DNA is TGTGCCAGCAGTTTACCACGACAGAATTCACCCCTCCACTTT. Protein product: CASSLPRQNSPLHF.

The V gene is TRBV15, the J gene TRBJ2-4; TRBD2 matches 13 bases. The CDR3 is made up of 21 amino acids. V lost 1 base to trimming and J lost 0 bases; unmatched junction nucleotides: 12. CDR1 and CDR2 from the germline V gene are LNHNV and YYDKDF (reference sequence). The CDR3 region is CATSRVLKLAGGQTAKNIQYF. The CDR3, as DNA: TGTGCCACCAGCAGAGTGCTAAAACTAGCGGGAGGGCAAACAGCCAAAAACATTCAGTACTTC.

The CDR3 nucleotides are TGTGCCAGCAGCTCGACAGGGGGCTTCGGGGAGCTGTTTTTT. It specifies CASSSTGGFGELFF. The V gene is TRBV9, the J gene TRBJ2-2; 10 bases fit TRBD1. With 4 bases clipped from V and 7 bases from J, the junction kept 4 bases outside the gene matches. This CDR3 has 14 amino acids. Germline loops: CDR1 SGDLS, CDR2 YYNGEE.

The chain is built from TRBV4-2 and TRBJ2-5, with 14 bases identical to TRBD2. Trimming at V came to 0 bases and at J to 5 bases, leaving 2 bases not matched to a gene. CDR1 LGHNA and CDR2 YNFKEQ come from the germline V gene. This CDR3 is built from 16 residues. CDR3: CASSQEGTSGSETQYF. CDR3 DNA sequence: TGTGCCAGCAGCCAAGAAGGGACTAGCGGGAGTGAGACCCAGTACTTC.

This sequence joins TRBV24-1 and TRBJ1-2; possibly TRBD1 for D (5 bases). Germline CDR1 is KGHDR and CDR2 is SFDVKD. The CDR3 consists of 13 residues. V was clipped by 9 bases and J by 0 bases, with 10 bases between them. The CDR3 coding sequence is TGTGCCACCGGGGGGTCGACTAACTATGGCTACACCTTC. Translated, it gives CATGGSTNYGYTF.

This sequence joins TRBV7-2 and TRBJ2-2, with no clear D. V lost 5 bases and J 3 bases, leaving 4 bases between the germline ends. Germline loops: CDR1 SGHTA, CDR2 FQGNSA. The CDR3 totals 12 residues. The CDR3 DNA reads as TGTGCCAGCAGCCAATACACCGGGGAGCTGTTTTTT. It yields the protein CASSQYTGELFF.